A single sample gave rise to the 26 T cell receptor beta chains below, sequenced in a study of shared clonotypes between healthy human individuals. Naive CD8 cells, CD45RO-negative and positively selected for CCR7, excluded terminally differentiated effector memory CD45RA+ cells. TCRdb's copy holds only in-frame clones and misses some; the assay was immunoSEQ multiplex PCR. The repertoire has some 2 million clones, approximately 94% of them found once; the top ten carry around 1.1%. Sequencing was performed on naive CD8+ T cells sorted from blood. The receptors were sampled from a man between 18 and 35 years old in good health.

The chain joins TRBV4-3 to TRBJ2-3; D ambiguous. The germline V gene has CDR1 LGHNA and CDR2 YSLEER. Deletions cut 0 bases from V and 4 bases from J, with 8 bases between. CDR3 length equals 14 residues. The CDR3 loop is CASSQDQDPDTQYF. The CDR3 coding sequence is TGCGCCAGCAGCCAAGATCAAGATCCAGATACGCAGTATTTT.

The gene calls are TRBV7-9 and TRBJ2-5; TRBD1 aligns across 8 bases. The germline V gene has CDR1 SEHNR and CDR2 FQNEAQ (reference sequence). Trimming at V came to 4 bases and at J to 5 bases, leaving 9 bases not matched to a gene. The CDR3 runs to 15 residues. CDR3 in amino acids: CASSWTGYMTETQYF. CDR3 coding DNA: TGTGCCAGCAGCTGGACAGGGTACATGACGGAGACCCAGTACTTC.

This chain links TRBV5-4 with TRBJ2-7, with D perhaps matching TRBD1 or TRBD2 (6 bases each). The ends were cut back, 2 bases at V and 3 bases at J, with 12 bases in the middle. The CDR3 has 14 amino acids. Germline V lookup: CDR1 SGHNT, CDR2 YYREEE (reference sequence). In DNA, the CDR3 is TGTGCCAGCAGCTTCGAAGGGGGAGGCTACGAGCAGTACTTC. Translation gives CASSFEGGGYEQYF.

The rearrangement uses TRBV29-1 and TRBJ2-1; TRBD2 agrees at 11 bases. Looked up from germline, CDR1 is SQVTM and CDR2 is ANQGSEA. V dropped 7 bases and J dropped 5; count of bases not matched to a gene: 4. The CDR3 loop spans 13 amino acids. The chain's CDR3 is CSAGLAANNEQFF. CDR3 DNA: TGCAGCGCGGGACTAGCGGCCAACAATGAGCAGTTCTTC.

The V call is TRBV2, the J call TRBJ1-5; a weak D match, TRBD1 (6 bases). The germline gives CDR1 SNHLY, CDR2 FYNNEI. The CDR3 runs to 15 residues. Trimming stripped 4 bases from V and 2 bases from J, with 12 bases between. The CDR3: CASSVEGGGNQPQHF. The CDR3 DNA reads as TGTGCCAGCAGTGTGGAGGGGGGCGGCAATCAGCCCCAGCATTTT.

This chain links TRBV19 with TRBJ1-2, with D possibly matching TRBD1 (5 bases). This CDR3 has 14 residues. CDR1 LNHDA and CDR2 SQIVND come from the germline V gene (reference sequence). V lost 9 bases and J lost 6, with 20 bases in between. CDR3 amino acids: CASQPPGVADGYTF. The CDR3 DNA reads as TGTGCCAGCCAACCCCCGGGGGTTGCGGATGGCTACACCTTC.

The chain has TRBV23-1 and TRBJ2-7, with 9 bases matching TRBD2. TRBV23-1 is placed among ORFs of uncertain function. The CDR3 has 19 residues. J gave up 2 bases and V 3 bases, and 17 bases lay outside the gene matches. CDR3 amino acids: CASSHPAEVGLARAYEQYF. For the CDR3, the DNA is TGCGCCAGCAGTCACCCGGCGGAGGTCGGACTAGCGAGGGCCTACGAGCAGTACTTC.

The rearrangement joins TRBV5-1 to TRBJ1-2; D is unclear. The CDR3 has 12 amino acids. CDR1 is SGHRS, CDR2 YFSETQ, per germline. Trimming left V 3 bases short and J 3 bases short, with 6 bases between. The CDR3: CASSSDHYGYTF. The CDR3 coding sequence is TGCGCCAGCAGCTCCGACCACTATGGCTACACCTTC. Looking up the rest from reference TRBV5-1 and TRBJ1-2 gives the full variable domain: KAGVTQTPRYLIKTRGQQVTLSCSPISGHRSVSWYQQTPGQGLQFLFEYFSETQRNKGNFPGRFSGRQFSNSRSEMNVSTLELGDSALYLCASSSDHYGYTFGSGTRLTVV.

This chain joins TRBV13 and TRBJ2-2, with D uncertain. V was clipped by 6 bases and J by 2 bases, with 19 bases between them. The CDR3 has 17 amino acids. The germline V gene has CDR1 PRHDT and CDR2 FYEKMQ (reference sequence). CDR3 DNA: TGTGCCAGCAGTTTTAACCCCTCCCTCGAAAACACCGGGGAGCTGTTTTTT. This encodes CASSFNPSLENTGELFF.

V is TRBV4-1 and J is TRBJ2-3; maybe TRBD2 (6 bases). Per germline, CDR1 MGHRA and CDR2 YSYEKL. The CDR3 sequence is 16 residues long. The ends were cut back, 4 bases at V and 2 bases at J, with 16 bases in the middle. CDR3 in amino acids: CASSPPGGNHTDTQYF. CDR3 DNA sequence: TGCGCCAGCAGCCCGCCTGGGGGGAACCACACAGATACGCAGTATTTT.

This clone has just one count. Other DNA sequences in the same sample also yield this CDR3. This sequence joins TRBV9 and TRBJ2-2; no definite D call. The CDR3 has 14 residues. With 0 bases removed from V and 4 bases from J, the gap between germline ends came to 7 bases. Per the germline V gene, CDR1 is SGDLS and CDR2 is YYNGEE. The CDR3 loop reads CASSVGGSTGELFF. The CDR3 coding sequence is TGTGCCAGCAGCGTAGGGGGTAGCACCGGGGAGCTGTTTTTT.

This clone was seen just once. The rearrangement uses TRBV7-2 and TRBJ2-3, with D unclear. CDR3 length equals 16 residues. The ends were cut back, 5 bases at V and 5 bases at J, with 20 bases in the middle. Germline loops: CDR1 SGHTA, CDR2 FQGNSA. The CDR3 nucleotides read TGTGCCAGCAGCCTCCTCGGACCGGGTTCGGGAGATACGCAGTATTTT. Translating gives CASSLLGPGSGDTQYF. Together with reference TRBV7-2 and TRBJ2-3, the CDR3 gives the full variable domain: GAGVSQSPSNKVTEKGKDVELRCDPISGHTALYWYRQSLGQGLEFLIYFQGNSAPDKSGLPSDRFSAERTGGSVSTLTIQRTQQEDSAVYLCASSLLGPGSGDTQYFGPGTRLTVL.

The chain couples TRBV11-2 to TRBJ2-5, with 14 bases matching TRBD2. Per the germline V gene, CDR1 is SGHAT and CDR2 is FQNNGV. The CDR3 covers 17 residues. V gave up 2 bases and J gave up 5 bases; unmatched junction bases: 7. The CDR3 region is CASSLFGTSGSPETQYF. CDR3 bases: TGTGCCAGCAGCTTATTCGGGACTAGCGGGAGTCCGGAGACCCAGTACTTC.

The chain combines TRBV27 with TRBJ2-1; D could derive from TRBD1 or TRBD2 (5 bases each). The CDR3 length is 15 residues. Germline assignment: CDR1 MNHEY and CDR2 SMNVEV (reference sequence). V was pared by 5 bases and J by 6 bases, with 17 bases between. Here the CDR3 reads CASSPHGDGANEQFF. The CDR3 DNA is TGTGCCAGCAGTCCCCATGGGGACGGGGCCAATGAGCAGTTCTTC.

This clone was seen just once. The chain couples TRBV25-1 to TRBJ1-6; the D gene is possibly TRBD1 (5 bases). This CDR3 contains 16 residues. Trimming shortened V by 3 bases and J by 4 bases, and 13 bases separated the two germline ends. CDR1 is MGHDK and CDR2 is SYGVNS in the germline V gene. The CDR3 is CASSEGGSLYNSPLHF. As DNA, the CDR3 is TGTGCCAGCAGTGAGGGGGGGAGCCTTTATAATTCACCCCTCCACTTT. Based on the CDR3 plus reference TRBV25-1 and TRBJ1-6, the full variable domain is EADIYQTPRYLVIGTGKKITLECSQTMGHDKMYWYQQDPGMELHLIHYSYGVNSTEKGDLSSESTVSRIRTEHFPLTLESARPSHTSQYLCASSEGGSLYNSPLHFGNGTRLTVT.

The J gene is TRBJ2-2, the V gene TRBV28, with D perhaps assigned TRBD1 or TRBD2 (5 bases each). Germline V gene sequence: CDR1 MDHEN, CDR2 SYDVKM. V dropped 6 bases and J dropped 2 bases, with 13 bases sitting between them. The CDR3 totals 15 residues. The CDR3 reads CASRPGQVNTGELFF. Here the CDR3 DNA reads TGTGCCAGCAGACCGGGGCAGGTAAACACCGGGGAGCTGTTTTTT. Complete variable domain (other parts from reference TRBV28 and TRBJ2-2): DVKVTQSSRYLVKRTGEKVFLECVQDMDHENMFWYRQDPGLGLRLIYFSYDVKMKEKGDIPEGYSVSREKKERFSLILESASTNQTSMYLCASRPGQVNTGELFFGEGSRLTVL.

The CDR3 DNA reads TGTGCCAGCAGCCACCTGGCCGACAGTGAGGATGGCTACACCTTC. This translates into CASSHLADSEDGYTF. The chain uses TRBV11-2 and TRBJ1-2, with D possibly matching TRBD1 (5 bases). Germline V CDR1 and CDR2: SGHAT, FQNNGV. The CDR3 is made up of 15 amino acids. Between the trimmed V and J ends, which lost 5 bases and 6 bases, there was a span of 19 bases.

The V gene is TRBV27, the J gene TRBJ1-6, with D perhaps TRBD1 (6 bases). In germline, CDR1 is MNHEY, CDR2 SMNVEV (reference sequence). Trimming removed 7 bases from V and 8 bases from J, with 15 bases in between. There are 14 residues in the CDR3. CDR3 amino acids: CASTLAGAHSPLHF. CDR3 nucleotide sequence: TGTGCCAGCACCCTAGCGGGGGCCCATTCACCCCTCCACTTT.

The V call is TRBV5-4, the J call TRBJ2-7; 10 bases align to TRBD1. V lost 3 bases to trimming and J lost 3 bases; unmatched junction nucleotides: 3. Germline lookup yields CDR1 SGHNT and CDR2 YYREEE (reference sequence). This CDR3 contains 14 residues. CDR3 loop: CASSYRTGGYEQYF. The CDR3 nucleotides read TGTGCCAGCAGCTATCGGACAGGGGGCTACGAGCAGTACTTC.

The chain links TRBV7-2 to TRBJ1-2; D unclear. Germline V gene data show CDR1 as SGHTA and CDR2 as FQGNSA. The CDR3 is made up of 15 amino acids. V gave up 5 bases and J gave up 3 bases, with 16 bases separating them. Here the CDR3 DNA reads TGTGCCAGCAGCCCCAGGCAGCGACGGGACTATGGCTACACCTTC. Translation: CASSPRQRRDYGYTF. The complete variable domain, with remaining parts taken from reference TRBV7-2 and TRBJ1-2, reads GAGVSQSPSNKVTEKGKDVELRCDPISGHTALYWYRQSLGQGLEFLIYFQGNSAPDKSGLPSDRFSAERTGGSVSTLTIQRTQQEDSAVYLCASSPRQRRDYGYTFGSGTRLTVV.

This clone was seen a single time. The chain links TRBV6-5 to TRBJ2-7; no firm D call. Germline lookup yields CDR1 MNHEY and CDR2 SVGAGI. This CDR3 comprises 11 residues. V lost 7 bases to trimming and J lost 5 bases, with 9 bases between them. The CDR3 loop is CASTFWDEQYF. The CDR3 DNA reads TGTGCCAGCACCTTTTGGGACGAGCAGTACTTC.

Concerning this clone: Other DNA sequences from this sample encode an identical CDR3 as well. V is TRBV19 and J is TRBJ2-1; 7 positions match TRBD2. After removal of 3 bases from V and 5 bases from J, the junction contained 7 bases not matched to a gene. Germline-derived CDR1 and CDR2 are LNHDA and SQIVND (reference sequence). The CDR3 loop spans 15 amino acids. CDR3 DNA: TGTGCCAGTAGTATTCTCGCGGGAGCGAACAATGAGCAGTTCTTC. Amino acids: CASSILAGANNEQFF.

Comments on this clone: Within the sample, other DNA sequences also encode this same CDR3. The chain links TRBV5-6 to TRBJ2-5; no definite D call. This CDR3 comprises 12 residues. The germline CDR1 and CDR2 sequences are SGHDT and YYEEEE. The ends were cut back, 4 bases at V and 3 bases at J, with 7 bases in the middle. The CDR3 DNA reads TGTGCCAGCAGCCCTGACGAAGAGACCCAGTACTTC. The encoded protein is CASSPDEETQYF.

V gene TRBV5-8 combines with J gene TRBJ2-7; unclear D gene. Germline assignment: CDR1 SGHTS and CDR2 YDEGEE. This CDR3 region has 16 residues. The V gene lost 2 bases and the J gene lost 3 bases, with 18 bases spanning the gap. DNA for the CDR3: TGTGCCAGCAGCTTCGGCGAGCAGGCATTGGGCTACGAGCAGTACTTC. Its protein product is CASSFGEQALGYEQYF. The variable domain in full, with the rest retrieved from reference TRBV5-8 and TRBJ2-7, is EAGVTQSPTHLIKTRGQQATLRCSPISGHTSVYWYQQALGLGLQFLLWYDEGEERNRGNFPPRFSGRQFPNYSSELNVNALELEDSALYLCASSFGEQALGYEQYFGPGTRLTVT.

On this clone: Other DNA sequences in this specimen translate into the identical CDR3. The CDR3 protein is CASSLEGGNQPQHF. Written as DNA, the CDR3 is TGCGCCAGCAGCTTGGAAGGCGGCAATCAGCCCCAGCATTTT. The V gene is TRBV5-1, the J gene TRBJ1-5; D not certain. The CDR3 has 14 residues. In germline, CDR1 is SGHRS, CDR2 YFSETQ. Trimming removed 0 bases from V and 2 bases from J, with 6 bases in between.

V is TRBV2 and J is TRBJ2-7, with D perhaps TRBD1 or TRBD2 (6 bases each). CDR1 is SNHLY, CDR2 FYNNEI, per germline. V dropped 8 bases and J dropped 5 bases, with 16 bases sitting between them. The CDR3 is 13 residues long. CDR3 nucleotides: TGTGCCAGCCACAGGGTCACGGGGGACGAGCAGTACTTC. Its translation is CASHRVTGDEQYF.